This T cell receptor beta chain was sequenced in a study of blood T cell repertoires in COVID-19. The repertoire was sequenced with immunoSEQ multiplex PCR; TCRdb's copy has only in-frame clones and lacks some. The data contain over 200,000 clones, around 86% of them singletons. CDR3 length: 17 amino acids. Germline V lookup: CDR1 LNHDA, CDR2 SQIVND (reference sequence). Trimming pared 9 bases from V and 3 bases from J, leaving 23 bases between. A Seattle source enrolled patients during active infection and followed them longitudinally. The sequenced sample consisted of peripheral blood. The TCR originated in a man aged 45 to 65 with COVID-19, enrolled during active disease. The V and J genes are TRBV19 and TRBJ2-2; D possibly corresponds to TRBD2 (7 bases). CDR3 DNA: TGTGCCAGCACATTACTGCGTGGGAGGGGGGACACCGGGGAGCTGTTTTTT. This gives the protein CASTLLRGRGDTGELFF. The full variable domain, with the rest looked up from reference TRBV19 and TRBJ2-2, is DGGITQSPKYLFRKEGQNVTLSCEQNLNHDAMYWYRQDPGQGLRLIYYSQIVNDFQKGDIAEGYSVSREKKESFPLTVTSAQKNPTAFYLCASTLLRGRGDTGELFFGEGSRLTVL.